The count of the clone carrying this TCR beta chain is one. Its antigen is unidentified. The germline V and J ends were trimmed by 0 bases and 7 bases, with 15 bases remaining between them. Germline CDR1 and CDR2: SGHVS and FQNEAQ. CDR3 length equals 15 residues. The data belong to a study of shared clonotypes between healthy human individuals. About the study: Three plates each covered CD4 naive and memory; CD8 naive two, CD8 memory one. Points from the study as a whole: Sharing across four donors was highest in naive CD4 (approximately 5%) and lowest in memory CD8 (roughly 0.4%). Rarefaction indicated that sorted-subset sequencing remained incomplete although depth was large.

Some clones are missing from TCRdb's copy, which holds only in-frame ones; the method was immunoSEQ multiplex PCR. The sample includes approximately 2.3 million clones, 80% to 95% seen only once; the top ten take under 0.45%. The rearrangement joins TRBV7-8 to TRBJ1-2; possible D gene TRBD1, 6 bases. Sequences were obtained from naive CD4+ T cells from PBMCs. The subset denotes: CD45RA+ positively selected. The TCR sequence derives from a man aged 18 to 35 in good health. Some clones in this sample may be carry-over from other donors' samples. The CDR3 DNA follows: TGTGCCAGCAGCTTAGCGTACGACAGGAGGCCTGGCTACACCTTC. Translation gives CASSLAYDRRPGYTF.